The 17 T cell receptor beta chains presented below share a single source sample, sequenced in a study of blood T cell repertoires in COVID-19. TCRdb keeps only in-frame clones here, not all; method: immunoSEQ multiplex PCR. The profile shows 55,000 to 75,000 clones, 80% to 90% of them singletons. The source material was peripheral blood. Receptors were obtained from a man aged 50 or older with active COVID-19.

The chain employs TRBV7-9 and TRBJ2-1; 7 bases fit TRBD2. The V gene end was trimmed by 4 bases and the J gene end by 1 base; junction bases not matched to a gene: 7. Germline values: CDR1 SEHNR, CDR2 FQNEAQ (reference sequence). The CDR3 covers 16 residues. CDR3 DNA sequence: TGTGCCAGCAGCTCCCGACGCGGGGGATCCTACAATGAGCAGTTCTTC. Translation: CASSSRRGGSYNEQFF.

V gene TRBV3-1 (or the pseudogene TRBV3-2) combines with J gene TRBJ2-1; 7 positions match TRBD1. With V trimmed by 3 bases and J by 10 bases, 3 bases remained unmatched. From germline, CDR1 is LGHDT and CDR2 YNNKEL (reference sequence). This CDR3 region has 12 residues. The CDR3 loop is CASSQARGEQFF. CDR3 DNA: TGTGCCAGCAGCCAGGCCAGGGGGGAGCAGTTCTTC.

J is TRBJ2-7 and V is TRBV28; TRBD1 matches at 11 bases. The junction had 1 base not matched to a gene; V was cut back by 6 bases and J by 0 bases. Per the germline V gene, CDR1 is MDHEN and CDR2 is SYDVKM. The CDR3 is 14 amino acids. In DNA form, the CDR3 reads TGTGCCAGCAGAGGGACAGGGGGCTCCTACGAGCAGTACTTC. Its protein is CASRGTGGSYEQYF.

The chain joins TRBV6-5 to TRBJ2-7, with 11 positions matching TRBD1. The V gene end was trimmed by 2 bases and the J gene end by 6 bases; junction bases not matched to a gene: 3. The CDR3 has 14 residues. Germline V lookup: CDR1 MNHEY, CDR2 SVGAGI. This CDR3 reads CASSYPGTGGEQYF. The DNA of the CDR3 is TGTGCCAGCAGTTACCCCGGGACAGGGGGCGAGCAGTACTTC.

This clone appeared a few times. The V and J genes are TRBV5-4 and TRBJ2-7, with D perhaps matching TRBD2 (7 bases). With 0 bases removed from V and 3 bases from J, the gap between germline ends came to 16 bases. Germline-derived CDR1 and CDR2 are SGHNT and YYREEE (reference sequence). This CDR3 has 16 amino acids. CDR3 bases: TGTGCCAGCAGCTTGGGAGGCGGGGGCGCGATCTACGAGCAGTACTTC. As protein: CASSLGGGGAIYEQYF.

The chain uses TRBV27 and TRBJ2-7, with a tentative D call TRBD1 (5 bases). The CDR3 has 14 amino acids. Germline CDR1 MNHEY, CDR2 SMNVEV (reference sequence). The germline V and J ends were trimmed by 0 bases and 5 bases, with 11 bases remaining between them. In nucleotides, the CDR3 is TGTGCCAGCAGTTTATCGGGGCCCGGAGACGAGCAGTACTTC. Translated, it gives CASSLSGPGDEQYF.

The chain has TRBV3-1 (or the pseudogene TRBV3-2) and TRBJ2-1; 7 bases match TRBD1. Germline V gene lookup returns CDR1 LGHDT and CDR2 YNNKEL (reference sequence). The CDR3 has 15 residues. V trimming: 5 bases; J trimming: 0 bases; junction bases outside the gene matches: 4. CDR3 DNA sequence: TGTGCCAGCAGCTATGACAGGGCCTCCTACAATGAGCAGTTCTTC. This translates into CASSYDRASYNEQFF.

CDR3 in amino acids: CASSNLAGYSNQPQHF. The CDR3 coding sequence is TGTGCCAGCAGTAACTTAGCGGGTTATAGCAATCAGCCCCAGCATTTT. The gene calls are TRBV6-5 and TRBJ1-5; no firm D call. The V gene lost 5 bases and the J gene lost 0 bases, with 14 bases spanning the gap. The CDR3 consists of 16 residues. Germline CDR1 MNHEY, CDR2 SVGAGI.

This clone was seen a few times. V usage is TRBV11-2 and J usage is TRBJ2-5; no clear D. The CDR3 runs 12 residues. Germline CDR1 reads SGHAT; CDR2 reads FQNNGV. V was clipped by 5 bases and J by 5 bases, with 9 bases between them. This CDR3 is CASSPIGETQYF. In nucleotides, the CDR3 is TGTGCCAGCAGCCCGATCGGGGAGACCCAGTACTTC.

The chain carries TRBV9 and TRBJ2-2; D remains unclear. Between the trimmed V and J ends, which lost 1 base and 0 bases, there was a span of 10 bases. The CDR3 is 16 residues long. Germline V CDR1 and CDR2: SGDLS, YYNGEE. CDR3 coding DNA: TGTGCCAGCAGCGTAAGCCAGGTCGCGAACACCGGGGAGCTGTTTTTT. Protein sequence: CASSVSQVANTGELFF.

This clone appeared a single time. The V call is TRBV9, the J call TRBJ1-2, with a tentative D call TRBD1 (5 bases). The CDR3 has 15 amino acids. Trimming took 2 bases from V and 2 from J, leaving 13 bases between them. The germline V gene encodes CDR1 SGDLS and CDR2 YYNGEE. CDR3 sequence: CASSVESDSNYGYTF. The CDR3 nucleotides are TGTGCCAGCAGCGTTGAGAGTGACAGCAACTATGGCTACACCTTC.

The J gene is TRBJ2-4, the V gene TRBV11-1; possibly TRBD1 for D (6 bases). V lost 1 base and J 3 bases, leaving 7 bases between the germline ends. This CDR3 region has 14 residues. Germline CDR1 and CDR2: SGHAT and FQDESV (reference sequence). As DNA, the CDR3 is TGTGCCAGCAGCTTAGGGACAGACAAAAACATTCAGTACTTC. This encodes CASSLGTDKNIQYF.

V and J are TRBV12-5 and TRBJ2-3; tentatively, D is TRBD2 (5 bases). This CDR3 has 15 amino acids. Germline CDR1 is LGHNT and CDR2 is FRNRAP. The germline V and J ends were trimmed by 2 bases and 2 bases, with 11 bases remaining between them. Here the CDR3 reads CASGLSRTFTDTQYF. In nucleotides, the CDR3 is TGTGCTAGTGGTTTGAGCCGGACTTTCACAGATACGCAGTATTTT.

V and J are TRBV12-3 or TRBV12-4 and TRBJ1-4; D gene unclear. Trimming shortened V by 1 base and J by 8 bases, and 5 bases separated the two germline ends. This CDR3 is built from 12 residues. CDR3 DNA sequence: TGTGCCAGCAGTTTAGACAGCGAAAAACTGTTTTTT. Its protein product is CASSLDSEKLFF.

The chain couples TRBV12-3 or TRBV12-4 to TRBJ1-1; no definite D call. The CDR3 runs 12 residues. V was shortened by 6 bases and J by 8 bases, with 13 bases between the two germline ends. Written as DNA, the CDR3 is TGTGCCAGCAGGCTCGACCTAGCCGAAGCTTTCTTT. Translation gives CASRLDLAEAFF.

This sequence joins TRBV5-1 and TRBJ2-7; 10 bases agree with TRBD2. The CDR3 spans 14 residues. Germline V lookup: CDR1 SGHRS, CDR2 YFSETQ. J lost 3 bases, V lost 6 bases, and 6 bases had no gene match. CDR3 sequence: CASMRSGRDYEQYF. For the CDR3, the DNA is TGCGCCAGCATGAGGAGCGGGAGGGACTACGAGCAGTACTTC. Filled out from reference TRBV5-1 and TRBJ2-7, the complete variable domain reads KAGVTQTPRYLIKTRGQQVTLSCSPISGHRSVSWYQQTPGQGLQFLFEYFSETQRNKGNFPGRFSGRQFSNSRSEMNVSTLELGDSALYLCASMRSGRDYEQYFGPGTRLTVT.

This clone was seen a few times. The CDR3 protein is CATSLETGGAEAFF. The DNA of the CDR3 is TGTGCCACCTCTTTGGAGACAGGGGGCGCGGAAGCTTTCTTT. This chain uses TRBV2 with TRBJ1-1; 10 nucleotides match TRBD1. CDR1 and CDR2 from the germline V gene are SNHLY and FYNNEI. The junction had 13 bases not matched to a gene; V was cut back by 10 bases and J by 8 bases. The CDR3 is made up of 14 amino acids.